The rows below give T cell receptor beta chains drawn from one sample of a study. TCRdb reprocessed the RT-PCR reads via MiXCR and lists one record per CDR3 protein. The sample contains hundreds of thousands of distinct CDR3 sequences, 11% to 15% of which appear only once. The specimen was memory CD4+ T cells from blood. The receptor set was obtained from a female donor in good health, serving as a healthy control. CDR3s include the opening cysteine and the closing phenylalanine or tryptophan. D genes are given only for firm matches. Expanded clones are given a class, and other clones once, few, many or no size at all.

TRBV11-2	TRBJ1-1	few	-	TGTGCCAGCAGCTTAGAATGGGGGGCGCGGAACACTGAAGCTTTCTTT	CASSLEWGARNTEAFF
TRBV3-1	TRBJ2-4	few	-	TGTGCCAGCAGCCAGTCCGACGGGAAAAACATTCAGTACTTC	CASSQSDGKNIQYF
TRBV5-1	TRBJ2-3	many	-	TGCGCCAGCAGCTTTGACCACACAGATACGCAGTATTTT	CASSFDHTDTQYF
TRBV7-2	TRBJ2-5	few	-	TGTGCCAGCAGCTTAAGGGCAGGGCCACAAGAGACCCAGTACTTC	CASSLRAGPQETQYF
TRBV28	TRBJ2-1	few	-	TGTGCCAGCCCTCCGAGTTCGGGAGTTCACTATGAGCAGTTCTTC	CASPPSSGVHYEQFF
TRBV6-5	TRBJ1-3	many	-	TGTGCCAGCAGTTACAGGCAGGCGCTCTTTGGAGGAAACACCATATATTTT	CASSYRQALFGGNTIYF
TRBV14	TRBJ2-5	-	-	TGTGCCAGCAGCCAAGATACGGCTACCCAGTACTTC	CASSQDTATQYF
TRBV7-3	TRBJ2-7	-	TRBD2	TGTGCCAGCAGCTCGAGCCCGGGACTAGCGGGAGGCGAGCAGTACTTC	CASSSSPGLAGGEQYF
TRBV4-2	TRBJ2-3	-	-	TGTGCCAGCAGCCAAACTACATATGCCCGCACAGATACGCAGTATTTT	CASSQTTYARTDTQYF
TRBV7-2	TRBJ2-1	once	TRBD2	TGTGCCAGCAGCTTAAGTACTAGCGGGGACAATGAGCAGTTCTTC	CASSLSTSGDNEQFF
TRBV27	TRBJ1-6	-	-	TGTGCCAGCACCCAGTCTCCAGGGAGTTCACCCCTCCACTTT	CASTQSPGSSPLHF
TRBV4-3	TRBJ1-3	-	-	TGCGCCAGCAGCCAAGTAGGAGGGACAGGAAACACCATATATTTT	CASSQVGGTGNTIYF
TRBV20-1	TRBJ1-5	many	-	TGCAGTGCGAAGGCCAGGGGAGGAGGCAATCAGCCCCAGCATTTT	CSAKARGGGNQPQHF
TRBV30	TRBJ2-7	-	TRBD2	TGTGCCTGGAGTTCGTGGGCTAGCGGGACGGTTGGGACTTACGAGCAGTACTTC	CAWSSWASGTVGTYEQYF
TRBV7-2	TRBJ1-4	-	-	TGTGCCAGCAGCCCCCGACAAGGGTCAGGTGAAAAACTGTTTTTT	CASSPRQGSGEKLFF
TRBV7-2	TRBJ2-2	few	TRBD2	TGTGCCAGCAGCGTACTAGCGGGAGGCCGCACCGGGGAGCTGTTTTTT	CASSVLAGGRTGELFF
TRBV12-3/TRBV12-4	TRBJ1-5	many	-	TGTGCCAGCAGCCGCGGGACGGACAATCAGCCCCAGCATTTT	CASSRGTDNQPQHF
TRBV10-3	TRBJ2-1	many	TRBD1	TGTGCCATCAGGGACAGGGGGAGGGGCGAATACAATGAGCAGTTCTTC	CAIRDRGRGEYNEQFF
TRBV6-1	TRBJ2-1	-	TRBD2	TGTGCCAGCAGAGGCGGGACTAGCGGGCGCCAAACAAACAATGAGCAGTTCTTC	CASRGGTSGRQTNNEQFF
TRBV12-3/TRBV12-4	TRBJ2-3	few	-	TGTGCCAGCATTCAGAGTAGCACAGATACGCAGTATTTT	CASIQSSTDTQYF
TRBV10-3	TRBJ2-2	many	-	TGTGCCTACCAAACGGGAGAGGGAGCCGGGGAGCTGTTTTTT	CAYQTGEGAGELFF
TRBV7-2	TRBJ2-7	few	-	TGTGCCAGCAGCCGAGGACAGTACGAGCAGTACTTC	CASSRGQYEQYF
TRBV20-1	TRBJ2-2	many	-	TGCAGTGCTAGTCTGCCCGGGGAGCTGTTTTTT	CSASLPGELFF
TRBV15	TRBJ1-2	-	-	TGTGCCACCAGCGTAAGGACATCTAACTATGGCTACACCTTC	CATSVRTSNYGYTF
TRBV28	TRBJ2-1	few	-	TGTGCCAGCACGGGGAATAGTAATGAGCAGTTCTTC	CASTGNSNEQFF
TRBV6-5	TRBJ1-3	few	TRBD1	TGTGCCAGCAGCCCCTATTCTGGACAGGGCAACACCATATATTTT	CASSPYSGQGNTIYF